This passage covers 28 T cell receptor beta chains from one sample sequenced in a study of beta chain features in type 1 diabetes. Every isolated RNA sample was fully reverse transcribed, so sequencing captured expressed TCRB transcripts. The table came from immunoSEQ multiplex PCR; TCRdb's copy has only in-frame clones and leaves some out. The sample consists of about 230,000 clones, around 10% of them appearing once. The sequencing sample was made of naive CD4+ T cells from blood. These TCRs come from a woman aged 18-30 years in good health.

This clone appeared a few times. This chain uses TRBV10-3 with TRBJ2-1; 9 positions agree with TRBD2. The CDR3 has 15 residues. Unmatched junction bases numbered 7, after V lost 4 bases and J lost 6 bases. Looked up from germline, CDR1 is ENHRY and CDR2 is SYGVKD. CDR3 sequence reads: CAISGGLAGANEQFF. CDR3 DNA sequence: TGTGCCATCAGTGGGGGTTTAGCGGGAGCCAATGAGCAGTTCTTC.

The chain links TRBV6-6 to TRBJ1-2, with D tentatively TRBD1 (5 bases). Between the trimmed V and J ends, which lost 6 bases and 4 bases, there was a span of 12 bases. Looked up from germline, CDR1 is MNHNY and CDR2 is SVGAGI (reference sequence). The CDR3 is 13 amino acids. Here the CDR3 DNA reads TGTGCCAGCAGCAGTCAGGGCAGCTATGGCTACACCTTC. Its translation: CASSSQGSYGYTF.

This clone was found a few times. The chain recombines TRBV18 with TRBJ1-2, with a possible D match to TRBD1 (6 bases). The CDR3 consists of 14 residues. Germline values: CDR1 KGHSH, CDR2 LQKENI. With 6 bases removed from V and 0 bases from J, the gap between germline ends came to 11 bases. This CDR3 is CASSPGQSNYGYTF. In DNA, the CDR3 is TGTGCCAGCTCGCCCGGACAGTCTAACTATGGCTACACCTTC.

The gene calls are TRBV19 and TRBJ2-3, with TRBD1 matching over 8 bases. CDR3 size: 15 residues. Germline V gene lookup returns CDR1 LNHDA and CDR2 SQIVND (reference sequence). After removal of 4 bases from V and 6 bases from J, the junction contained 9 bases not matched to a gene. The CDR3 DNA reads TGTGCCAGTAGTAGGCGGCGGACAGGGTTTGATACGCAGTATTTT. Translated: CASSRRRTGFDTQYF.

This rearrangement joins TRBV2 to TRBJ1-3; D gene unclear. The CDR3 totals 13 residues. V lost 7 bases and J 0 bases, leaving 7 bases between the germline ends. Germline assignment: CDR1 SNHLY and CDR2 FYNNEI. CDR3 loop: CASTGLSGNTIYF. As DNA, the CDR3 is TGTGCCAGCACGGGTCTCTCTGGAAACACCATATATTTT.

This clone was seen only a few times. This chain links TRBV2 with TRBJ2-3; a weak D match, TRBD2 (6 bases). The V and J ends lost 3 bases and 6 bases respectively, with 10 bases between them. CDR3 length equals 13 residues. Looked up from germline, CDR1 is SNHLY and CDR2 is FYNNEI. The CDR3 protein is CASSDLGGDTQYF. The CDR3 nucleotides are TGTGCCAGCAGTGATTTGGGGGGTGATACGCAGTATTTT.

This clone was seen ten or more times. The chain is built from TRBV14 and TRBJ2-7, with D uncertain. Trimming stripped 1 base from V and 5 bases from J, with 9 bases between. The CDR3 length is 13 residues. Germline loops: CDR1 SGHDN, CDR2 FVKESK. This CDR3 reads CASSQGLSHEQYF. CDR3 bases: TGTGCCAGCAGCCAAGGACTCAGCCACGAGCAGTACTTC.

This clone has a count of ten or more. The V and J genes are TRBV18 and TRBJ1-5; weak D call: TRBD1 (5 bases). Germline V gene data show CDR1 as KGHSH and CDR2 as LQKENI. The CDR3 loop spans 12 amino acids. The V and J ends lost 5 bases and 7 bases respectively, with 9 bases between them. The CDR3 sequence is CASSEPGQPQHF. The CDR3 DNA sequence: TGTGCCAGCTCAGAGCCAGGGCAGCCCCAGCATTTT.

The chain has TRBV6-5 and TRBJ2-7; 7 bases map to TRBD1. In germline, CDR1 is MNHEY, CDR2 SVGAGI. V trimming: 6 bases; J trimming: 1 base; junction bases outside the gene matches: 6. This CDR3 has 14 amino acids. In nucleotides, the CDR3 is TGTGCCAGCAGCCCCCTGGGACAGTCCTACGAGCAGTACTTC. Translating it yields CASSPLGQSYEQYF.

This rearrangement joins TRBV6-1 to TRBJ2-2, with 9 bases fitting TRBD1. Looked up from germline, CDR1 is MNHNS and CDR2 is SASEGT. V lost 10 bases to trimming and J lost 6 bases; unmatched junction nucleotides: 9. CDR3 length equals 14 residues. This chain's CDR3 is CAIKPGQGSGELFF. Here the CDR3 DNA reads TGTGCCATAAAACCGGGACAGGGATCCGGGGAGCTGTTTTTT.

This clone was seen a handful of times. The chain employs TRBV30 and TRBJ2-3; TRBD1 might be the D (6 bases). The germline CDR1 and CDR2 sequences are GTSNPN and SVGIG (reference sequence). This CDR3 contains 13 residues. V lost 1 base, J lost 8 bases, and 13 bases lay in between. The CDR3 sequence: CAWSGTAIGTQYF. The CDR3 DNA is TGTGCCTGGAGTGGGACAGCAATTGGTACGCAGTATTTT. Using reference TRBV30 and TRBJ2-3 for the parts outside the CDR3, the full variable domain is SQTIHQWPATLVQPVGSPLSLECTVEGTSNPNLYWYRQAAGRGLQLLFYSVGIGQISSEVPQNLSASRPQDRQFILSSKKLLLSDSGFYLCAWSGTAIGTQYFGPGTRLTVL.

The table lists this clone with a few counts. This chain joins TRBV7-8 and TRBJ2-5, with D possibly being TRBD2 (5 bases). The CDR3 loop spans 15 amino acids. In germline, CDR1 is SGHVS, CDR2 FQNEAQ. Between the trimmed V and J ends, which lost 4 bases and 6 bases, there was a span of 18 bases. The CDR3 loop reads CASSSGFGADKTQYF. In DNA, the CDR3 is TGTGCCAGCAGCTCAGGCTTCGGAGCGGATAAGACCCAGTACTTC.

This clone was seen only a few times. This chain links TRBV10-3 with TRBJ2-5; the match to TRBD1 covers 8 bases. CDR1 and CDR2 from the germline V gene are ENHRY and SYGVKD. The CDR3 consists of 14 residues. V shed 6 bases and J 1 base; nucleotides not matched to a gene: 4. The CDR3 reads CAISGQGVQETQYF. CDR3 sequence (DNA): TGTGCCATCAGCGGACAGGGAGTCCAAGAGACCCAGTACTTC.

This clone was observed a few times. The chain couples TRBV7-9 to TRBJ1-6; weak D call: TRBD1 (5 bases). Trimming stripped 1 base from V and 5 bases from J, with 12 bases between. Germline V gene data show CDR1 as SEHNR and CDR2 as FQNEAQ (reference sequence). This CDR3 region has 16 residues. CDR3 residues: CASSLGGGVDNSPLHF. In DNA form, the CDR3 reads TGTGCCAGCAGCTTAGGGGGGGGAGTTGATAATTCACCCCTCCACTTT. Combining the CDR3 with reference TRBV7-9 and TRBJ1-6 gives the whole variable domain DTGVSQNPRHKITKRGQNVTFRCDPISEHNRLYWYRQTLGQGPEFLTYFQNEAQLEKSRLLSDRFSAERPKGSFSTLEIQRTEQGDSAMYLCASSLGGGVDNSPLHFGNGTRLTVT.

This clone was seen only a few times. The rearrangement joins TRBV4-2 to TRBJ1-1; no definite D call. With 0 bases removed from V and 5 bases from J, the gap between germline ends came to 10 bases. From germline, CDR1 is LGHNA and CDR2 YNFKEQ. The CDR3 is 14 residues long. The CDR3 region has the DNA TGTGCCAGCAGCCAAGAACAAGGGAGGACTGAAGCTTTCTTT. The encoded protein is CASSQEQGRTEAFF.

This clone was detected only a few times. V usage is TRBV5-1 and J usage is TRBJ2-1, with D hard to call. Per germline, CDR1 SGHRS and CDR2 YFSETQ. The CDR3 has 17 residues. The germline V and J ends were trimmed by 0 bases and 0 bases, with 13 bases remaining between them. The CDR3 loop reads CASSLGLDLSSYNEQFF. DNA for the CDR3: TGCGCCAGCAGCTTGGGTCTAGACCTAAGCTCCTACAATGAGCAGTTCTTC.

The CDR3 bases are TGTGCCAGCAGCCCCCGGACAGGGATTAATGAAAAACTGTTTTTT. It specifies CASSPRTGINEKLFF. The V gene is TRBV5-5, the J gene TRBJ1-4; TRBD1 agrees at 8 bases. Germline-derived CDR1 and CDR2 are SGHKS and YYEKEE (reference sequence). J lost 4 bases, V lost 4 bases, and 6 bases had no gene match. The CDR3 spans 15 residues.

The V gene is TRBV7-9, the J gene TRBJ1-4; 7 bases are shared with TRBD1. The J segment lost 4 bases and the V segment lost 3 bases, leaving 2 bases of the junction unmatched. CDR1 SEHNR and CDR2 FQNEAQ come from the germline V gene (reference sequence). The length of the CDR3 is 14 residues. The CDR3 coding sequence is TGTGCCAGCAGCTTGGGACAGATTAATGAAAAACTGTTTTTT. Its protein is CASSLGQINEKLFF.

The chain recombines TRBV4-1 with TRBJ2-7, with TRBD1 identical over 7 bases. In germline, CDR1 is MGHRA, CDR2 YSYEKL. Losses at the gene ends were 3 bases for V and 4 bases for J; bases not matched to a gene: 9. The length of the CDR3 is 15 residues. CDR3 bases: TGCGCCAGCAGCCACGTCGGACAGGTAACGTACGAGCAGTACTTC. Translating gives CASSHVGQVTYEQYF.

This clone was found a few times. The J gene is TRBJ2-2, the V gene TRBV7-2, with 7 nucleotides matching TRBD1. Germline CDR1 is SGHTA and CDR2 is FQGNSA. CDR3 length: 15 residues. Losses at the gene ends were 5 bases for V and 6 bases for J; bases not matched to a gene: 9. The CDR3 nucleotides read TGTGCCAGCAGCGCCTGGACAGGTTCCGCCGGGGAGCTGTTTTTT. Protein sequence: CASSAWTGSAGELFF.

V and J are TRBV11-2 and TRBJ2-1; 13 bases match TRBD2. The CDR3 runs to 19 residues. Losses at the gene ends were 3 bases for V and 4 bases for J; bases not matched to a gene: 12. CDR1 and CDR2 from the germline V gene are SGHAT and FQNNGV. CDR3 sequence reads: CASSFPPGLAGKNYNEQFF. DNA for the CDR3: TGTGCCAGCAGCTTCCCACCGGGACTAGCGGGGAAGAATTACAATGAGCAGTTCTTC.

This clone was counted only a few times. The chain is built from TRBV10-3 and TRBJ1-1; 8 bases agree with TRBD1. Trimming removed 0 bases from V and 1 base from J; junction bases left unmatched: 7. CDR3 length: 17 residues. Germline assignment: CDR1 ENHRY and CDR2 SYGVKD. The CDR3 region has the DNA TGTGCCATCAGTGAGTCCAGGGGGCGCGGGGGGAACACTGAAGCTTTCTTT. It specifies CAISESRGRGGNTEAFF.

This clone was counted a few times. The chain combines TRBV7-9 with TRBJ2-5; weak D call: TRBD2 (6 bases). This CDR3 has 17 residues. Germline V gene lookup returns CDR1 SEHNR and CDR2 FQNEAQ (reference sequence). V was clipped by 3 bases and J by 2 bases, with 19 bases between them. The CDR3 nucleotides are TGTGCCAGCAGCTTCATCTCTTTGTCTAGCGCGCAAGAGACCCAGTACTTC. Protein sequence: CASSFISLSSAQETQYF.

This clone occurred a few times. This chain uses TRBV10-3 with TRBJ2-5, with a tentative D call TRBD1 (6 bases). The CDR3 has 15 amino acids. In germline, CDR1 is ENHRY, CDR2 SYGVKD. V was trimmed by 4 bases and J by 5 bases, leaving 17 bases between them. In DNA form, the CDR3 reads TGTGCCATCAGTGCCAGGGGACCATTGGGGGAGACCCAGTACTTC. As protein: CAISARGPLGETQYF.

In its sample, this clone was seen a few times. This sequence joins TRBV18 and TRBJ1-4, with D possibly TRBD1 on 6 matching bases. CDR1 is KGHSH, CDR2 LQKENI, per germline. The V end was cut by 4 bases, the J end by 7 bases, with 13 bases between. The length of the CDR3 is 14 residues. The CDR3 sequence: CASSLDRSSEKLFF. In nucleotides, the CDR3 is TGTGCCAGCTCACTTGACAGGTCGAGTGAAAAACTGTTTTTT.

The sample holds a few counts of this clone. The chain employs TRBV18 and TRBJ1-1, with D tentatively TRBD1 (6 bases). Trimming stripped 5 bases from V and 2 bases from J, with 15 bases between. The CDR3 extends over 15 amino acids. Germline V gene lookup returns CDR1 KGHSH and CDR2 LQKENI. CDR3 in DNA: TGTGCCAGCTCAGGCCAACAGGGAAGAAACACTGAAGCTTTCTTT. This sequence encodes CASSGQQGRNTEAFF.

In this sample, this clone turned up a few times. At the DNA level, this CDR3 is encoded by other sequences in the same sample as well. This sequence joins TRBV18 and TRBJ2-5; unclear D gene. Trimming left V 3 bases short and J 1 base short, with 6 bases between. Germline V gene data show CDR1 as KGHSH and CDR2 as LQKENI. The CDR3 covers 13 residues. The CDR3 DNA reads TGTGCCAGCTCACCTCCATCCCAAGAGACCCAGTACTTC. It encodes CASSPPSQETQYF.

The chain joins TRBV15 to TRBJ2-7, with D perhaps TRBD2 (5 bases). V was shortened by 3 bases and J by 6 bases, with 6 bases between the two germline ends. The CDR3 covers 11 residues. The germline V gene encodes CDR1 LNHNV and CDR2 YYDKDF (reference sequence). The CDR3 region is CATSRAGEQYF. In DNA, the CDR3 is TGTGCCACCAGCAGGGCGGGCGAGCAGTACTTC.